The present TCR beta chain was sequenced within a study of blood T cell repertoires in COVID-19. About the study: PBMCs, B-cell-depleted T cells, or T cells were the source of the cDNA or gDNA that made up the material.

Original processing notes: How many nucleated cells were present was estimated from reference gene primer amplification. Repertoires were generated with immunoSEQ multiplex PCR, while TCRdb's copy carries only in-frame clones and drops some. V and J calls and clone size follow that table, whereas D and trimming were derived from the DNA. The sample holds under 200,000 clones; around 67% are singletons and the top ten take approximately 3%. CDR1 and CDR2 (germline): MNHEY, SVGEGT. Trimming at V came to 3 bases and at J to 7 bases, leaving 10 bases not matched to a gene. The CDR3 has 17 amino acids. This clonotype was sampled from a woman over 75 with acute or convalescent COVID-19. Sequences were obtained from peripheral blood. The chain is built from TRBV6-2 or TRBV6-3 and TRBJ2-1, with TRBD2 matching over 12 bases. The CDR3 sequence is CASSYLRLAGEGNEQFF. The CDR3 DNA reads TGTGCCAGCAGTTATTTAAGACTAGCGGGAGAGGGGAATGAGCAGTTCTTC.